This record looks at one T cell receptor beta chain sequence and its context. This sample was included in a study of shared clonotypes between healthy human individuals. Study background: Researchers drew samples from two women and a few men aged 18 to 49.

Libraries were prepared by immunoSEQ multiplex PCR; TCRdb keeps only in-frame clonotypes and omits some of them. Of 800,000 to 1,200,000 clones listed, around 82% are singletons. Each of the donors was a healthy adult who was HIV-negative and had not had a recent acute infection or vaccination. CD4+ cells yielded CD45RA+ naive and CD45RA-negative memory subsets. Trimming left V 5 bases short and J 7 bases short, with 15 bases between. The germline V gene encodes CDR1 SEHNR and CDR2 FQNEAQ (reference sequence). This CDR3 region has 13 residues. The sequence was collected from a man between 18 and 35 years old in good health. Some clones in this sample may be carry-over from other donors' samples. Sequenced sample: memory CD4+ T cells from PBMCs. The subset is: CD45RA-negative fraction. V is TRBV7-9 and J is TRBJ2-7, with D possibly being TRBD1 (5 bases). CDR3 region: CASSPGLANEQYF. The DNA for the CDR3 is TGTGCCAGCAGCCCAGGGCTCGCTAATGAGCAGTACTTC.